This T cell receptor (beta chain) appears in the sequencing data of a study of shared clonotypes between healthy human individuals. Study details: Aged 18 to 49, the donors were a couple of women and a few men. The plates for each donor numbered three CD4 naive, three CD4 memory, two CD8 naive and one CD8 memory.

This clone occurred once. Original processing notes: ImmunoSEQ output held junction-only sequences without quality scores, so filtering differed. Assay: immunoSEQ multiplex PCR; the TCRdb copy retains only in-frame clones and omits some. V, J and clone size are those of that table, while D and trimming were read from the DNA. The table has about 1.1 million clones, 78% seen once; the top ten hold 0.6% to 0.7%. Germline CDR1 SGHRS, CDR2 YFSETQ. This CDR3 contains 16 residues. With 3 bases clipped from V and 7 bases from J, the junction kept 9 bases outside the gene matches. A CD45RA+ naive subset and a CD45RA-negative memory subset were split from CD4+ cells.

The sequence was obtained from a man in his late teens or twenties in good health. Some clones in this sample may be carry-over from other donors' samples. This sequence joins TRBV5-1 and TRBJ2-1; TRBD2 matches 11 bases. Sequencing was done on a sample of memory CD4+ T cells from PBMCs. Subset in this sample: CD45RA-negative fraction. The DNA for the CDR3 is TGCGCCAGCAGCTACCTAGCGGGAGGCTCCAAGAATGAGCAGTTCTTC. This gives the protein CASSYLAGGSKNEQFF.